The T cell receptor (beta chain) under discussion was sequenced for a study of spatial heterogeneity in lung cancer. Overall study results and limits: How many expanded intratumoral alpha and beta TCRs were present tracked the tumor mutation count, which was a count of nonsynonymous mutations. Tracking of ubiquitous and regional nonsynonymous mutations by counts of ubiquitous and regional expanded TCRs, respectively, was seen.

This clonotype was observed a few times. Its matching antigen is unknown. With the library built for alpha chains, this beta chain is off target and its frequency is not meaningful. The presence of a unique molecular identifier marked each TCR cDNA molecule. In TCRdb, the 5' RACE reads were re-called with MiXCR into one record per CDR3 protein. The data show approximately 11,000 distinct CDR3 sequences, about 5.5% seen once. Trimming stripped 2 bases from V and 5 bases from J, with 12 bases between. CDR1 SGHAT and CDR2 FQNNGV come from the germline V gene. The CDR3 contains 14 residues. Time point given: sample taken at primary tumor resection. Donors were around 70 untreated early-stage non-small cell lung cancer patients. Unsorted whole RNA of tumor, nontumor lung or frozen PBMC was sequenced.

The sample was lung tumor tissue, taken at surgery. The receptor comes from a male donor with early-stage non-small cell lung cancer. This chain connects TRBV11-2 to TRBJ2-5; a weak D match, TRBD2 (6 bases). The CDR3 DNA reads TGTGCCAGCAGCTTACAGCGGGCAGGGGAGACCCAGTACTTC. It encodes CASSLQRAGETQYF.